This T cell receptor beta chain came from a study of cytomegalovirus exposure and HLA in healthy donors. Study outcomes and limitations: Researchers reported in a later analysis that a missense DCLRE1C variant was tied to TCR beta V- and J-gene trimming. The dataset shows that most TCR sequences were rare, while some public TCRs occurred in many donors. Previous analysis showed most TCR beta V segments were productive about 87% or about 30% of the time.

CDR3 length: 14 residues. Germline V gene data show CDR1 as SGHTA and CDR2 as FQGNSA. V lost 5 bases to trimming and J lost 6 bases, with 16 bases between them. The PCR ran on 60 Vbeta and 13 Jbeta primers. Measured with immunoSEQ multiplex PCR; TCRdb has only the in-frame clones, and not every one. The top ten hold roughly 1.3% of the sample, which has over 150,000 clones, approximately 80% seen once. This clone was seen more than once but under ten times. The antigen is not known. The source of this sequence is a woman between 45 and 65 years old in good health and CMV-seronegative. The rearrangement links TRBV7-2 to TRBJ2-5; tentatively, D is TRBD1 (6 bases). Sequences were obtained from PBMCs. The CDR3 here is CASSPTGYAQTQYF. Here the CDR3 DNA reads TGTGCCAGCAGCCCTACAGGGTACGCGCAGACCCAGTACTTC.